This T cell receptor beta chain was captured by sequencing in a study of control samples from healthy donors and cancer patients. The assay was immunoSEQ multiplex PCR, and TCRdb's table has in-frame clones only and misses some. The table has 90,000 to 100,000 clones, 88% seen once; the top ten hold 14%. CDR1 SGHDN and CDR2 FVKESK come from the germline V gene. CDR3 size: 15 residues. V lost 1 base to trimming and J lost 1 base, with 10 bases between them. This sequence originates from a woman in her seventies in good health. Sample: blood. The chain uses TRBV14 and TRBJ1-1; TRBD1 might be the D (6 bases). Written as DNA, the CDR3 is TGTGCCAGCAGCCAAGGTCGAGGGGGGAACACTGAAGCTTTCTTT. This translates into CASSQGRGGNTEAFF.